This TCR beta chain came from a study of OX40 agonist ivuxolimab in advanced cancers. Clones were read by immunoSEQ multiplex PCR, and TCRdb kept only the in-frame ones, dropping some. The data show tens of thousands of clones, roughly 77% seen once. General study results and limits: Low normalized T-cell clonal expansion was also seen in some nonresponders.

Notes on this clone: What it recognizes is unknown.

Sampling times: baseline, cycle 4 day 1, cycle 7 day 1. The ends were cut back, 0 bases at V and 13 bases at J, with 16 bases in the middle. The CDR3 contains 13 residues. Germline V gives CDR1 SGDLS, CDR2 YYNGEE. The V and J genes are TRBV9 and TRBJ1-2; tentative D call: TRBD1 (5 bases). The sample consisted of CD4+ or CD8+ T cells sorted from blood, taken in a trial of the OX40 agonist ivuxolimab. This TCR came from an adult with an advanced solid tumor such as melanoma, head and neck, liver or kidney cancer. CDR3 nucleotide sequence: TGTGCCAGCAGCGTAGAGACTACAGGACCCCCCACCTTC. It specifies CASSVETTGPPTF.